Listed here are 29 T cell receptor beta chains from one sample, sequenced in a study of T cell changes during pregnancy in multiple sclerosis. Produced via immunoSEQ multiplex PCR; TCRdb's table is partial and in-frame only. Among under 50,000 clones listed, over 90% were seen once. The sequenced sample was CD8+ T cells from peripheral blood mononuclear cells, obtained in the first trimester of pregnancy. Receptors were obtained from a female donor with multiple sclerosis, enrolled in a pregnancy study.

This clone was seen a single time. J is TRBJ2-7 and V is TRBV28; 8 bases match TRBD1. This CDR3 has 15 residues. Germline V gene data show CDR1 as MDHEN and CDR2 as SYDVKM. Unmatched junction bases numbered 9, after V lost 6 bases and J lost 2 bases. CDR3 protein: CASRLTGTGTYEQYF. The CDR3 DNA reads TGTGCCAGCAGACTAACCGGGACAGGTACCTACGAGCAGTACTTC.

The chain is built from TRBV5-1 and TRBJ1-1; 8 bases align to TRBD1. The germline gives CDR1 SGHRS, CDR2 YFSETQ. The CDR3 is 15 amino acids. J gave up 0 bases and V 3 bases, and 4 bases lay outside the gene matches. The chain's CDR3 is CASSSGQGLNTEAFF. CDR3 in DNA: TGCGCCAGCAGCTCAGGACAGGGATTGAACACTGAAGCTTTCTTT.

On this clone itself: One end of the junction varies from germline; a read error may be responsible. This rearrangement joins TRBV15 to TRBJ1-2; TRBD1 agrees at 8 bases. This CDR3 has 12 amino acids. Germline values: CDR1 LNHNV, CDR2 YYDKDF (reference sequence). CDR3 residues: CATGDNQGAGDF. The CDR3, as DNA: TGTGCCACAGGGGACAATCAGGGGGCAGGCGACTTC.

This clone was seen only once. The chain recombines TRBV9 with TRBJ2-3; TRBD2 agrees at 13 bases. Germline V gene sequence: CDR1 SGDLS, CDR2 YYNGEE. V shed 3 bases, J shed 4 bases, and the junction held 11 bases outside the gene matches. The CDR3 extends over 18 amino acids. The CDR3 DNA is TGTGCCAGCAGCGCAGGACTAGCGGGAGCGTTGGCGGCAGATACGCAGTATTTT. Its protein is CASSAGLAGALAADTQYF.

The rearrangement links TRBV7-3 to TRBJ2-3; 8 nucleotides match TRBD2. CDR3 length equals 19 residues. The V gene end was trimmed by 4 bases and the J gene end by 2 bases; junction bases not matched to a gene: 17. The V gene's germline CDR1 is SGHTA and CDR2 FQGTGA. The CDR3 is CASSSTDPKLAAFTDTQYF. The CDR3 nucleotides read TGTGCCAGCAGCTCGACCGACCCGAAACTAGCGGCGTTCACAGATACGCAGTATTTT.

V usage is TRBV2 and J usage is TRBJ1-1, with no clear D. Germline values: CDR1 SNHLY, CDR2 FYNNEI. Trimming removed 1 base from V and 8 bases from J, with 17 bases in between. This CDR3 has 15 residues. DNA for the CDR3: TGTGCCAGCAGTGAAGGTCCAGGCGTTGGGAGCGAAGCTTTCTTT. Residues: CASSEGPGVGSEAFF.

V gene TRBV5-1 combines with J gene TRBJ2-1, with TRBD2 matching over 13 bases. The trim removed 4 bases at V and 8 bases at J, leaving 6 bases unmatched. The CDR3 extends over 15 amino acids. Germline-derived CDR1 and CDR2 are SGHRS and YFSETQ. In nucleotides, the CDR3 is TGCGCCAGCAGCCTGGGGACTAGCGGGATCTATGAGCAGTTCTTC. Protein: CASSLGTSGIYEQFF. The full variable domain, with the rest looked up from reference TRBV5-1 and TRBJ2-1, is KAGVTQTPRYLIKTRGQQVTLSCSPISGHRSVSWYQQTPGQGLQFLFEYFSETQRNKGNFPGRFSGRQFSNSRSEMNVSTLELGDSALYLCASSLGTSGIYEQFFGPGTRLTVL.

The chain links TRBV5-5 to TRBJ2-7, with 7 bases fitting TRBD1. Trimming removed 6 bases from V and 3 bases from J; junction bases left unmatched: 6. Germline V gene sequence: CDR1 SGHKS, CDR2 YYEKEE (reference sequence). The length of the CDR3 is 13 residues. The CDR3 DNA reads as TGTGCCAGCACCCCGACAGGGATCTACGAGCAGTACTTC. Translation gives CASTPTGIYEQYF.

The rearrangement uses TRBV25-1 and TRBJ1-4; a weak D match, TRBD1 (5 bases). The CDR3 extends over 15 amino acids. Germline values: CDR1 MGHDK, CDR2 SYGVNS. Trimming removed 6 bases at V and 6 bases at J, with 17 bases between. CDR3 nucleotides: TGTGCCAGCAGCCCCGCGGGACGGACATATGAAAAACTGTTTTTT. It translates to CASSPAGRTYEKLFF.

This rearrangement joins TRBV28 to TRBJ1-1; 7 bases line up with TRBD1. Germline V gene sequence: CDR1 MDHEN, CDR2 SYDVKM. Losses at the gene ends were 4 bases for V and 3 bases for J; bases not matched to a gene: 8. The CDR3 spans 15 residues. In DNA, the CDR3 is TGTGCCAGCAGTTCAGGAGGGGGCTCGGACACTGAAGCTTTCTTT. Its translation: CASSSGGGSDTEAFF.

The chain is built from TRBV7-6 and TRBJ1-5; D is possibly TRBD1 (5 bases). Trimming removed 3 bases at V and 3 bases at J, with 6 bases between. The CDR3 totals 13 residues. Germline V lookup: CDR1 SGHVS, CDR2 FNYEAQ. CDR3 sequence (DNA): TGTGCCAGCAGCTTGACAGACAATCAGCCCCAGCATTTT. Protein: CASSLTDNQPQHF.

The chain has TRBV11-2 and TRBJ2-5; TRBD2 is a possible D gene (5 bases). In germline, CDR1 is SGHAT, CDR2 FQNNGV. CDR3 length equals 12 residues. V lost 4 bases and J 5 bases, leaving 8 bases between the germline ends. CDR3 sequence: CASSSRGETQYF. Written as DNA, the CDR3 is TGTGCCAGCAGCTCCCGAGGGGAGACCCAGTACTTC.

The chain is built from TRBV27 and TRBJ1-4; tentative D call: TRBD1 (6 bases). The V gene lost 6 bases and the J gene lost 0 bases, with 17 bases spanning the gap. Per the germline V gene, CDR1 is MNHEY and CDR2 is SMNVEV (reference sequence). CDR3 size: 17 residues. The CDR3 DNA follows: TGTGCCAGCAGCCTGGACGGACAGATTTCAACTAATGAAAAACTGTTTTTT. Protein sequence: CASSLDGQISTNEKLFF.

The chain uses TRBV10-3 and TRBJ2-7; 7 nucleotides line up with TRBD2. The CDR3 totals 14 residues. The germline V gene has CDR1 ENHRY and CDR2 SYGVKD. V lost 9 bases and J lost 6; bases outside the gene matches: 14. CDR3 protein: CAISPRLAGTEQYF. The CDR3, as DNA: TGTGCCATTTCGCCCAGACTAGCAGGGACCGAGCAGTACTTC.

The rearrangement joins TRBV28 to TRBJ2-1, with TRBD2 identical over 7 bases. Germline CDR1 is MDHEN and CDR2 is SYDVKM. After removal of 7 bases from V and 5 bases from J, the junction contained 11 bases not matched to a gene. The length of the CDR3 is 15 residues. CDR3 nucleotides: TGTGCCAGCACCCTCTACACTAGCGCAAACAATGAGCAGTTCTTC. It specifies CASTLYTSANNEQFF. Looking up the rest from reference TRBV28 and TRBJ2-1 gives the full variable domain: DVKVTQSSRYLVKRTGEKVFLECVQDMDHENMFWYRQDPGLGLRLIYFSYDVKMKEKGDIPEGYSVSREKKERFSLILESASTNQTSMYLCASTLYTSANNEQFFGPGTRLTVL.

The J gene is TRBJ1-2, the V gene TRBV28; 9 positions match TRBD1. Germline V lookup: CDR1 MDHEN, CDR2 SYDVKM. Unmatched junction bases numbered 6, after V lost 3 bases and J lost 7 bases. The CDR3 consists of 14 residues. The CDR3 loop reads CASSFTGGSAGYTF. CDR3 in DNA: TGTGCCAGCAGTTTCACAGGGGGCTCTGCTGGCTACACCTTC.

The chain combines TRBV25-1 with TRBJ2-3; perhaps TRBD1 as D (6 bases). CDR1 is MGHDK and CDR2 is SYGVNS in the germline V gene. CDR3 length equals 12 residues. The V gene lost 8 bases and the J gene lost 5 bases, with 11 bases spanning the gap. CDR3 nucleotide sequence: TGTGCCAGCGGATACAGGGAAGATACGCAGTATTTT. It encodes CASGYREDTQYF. Full variable domain (missing parts from reference TRBV25-1 and TRBJ2-3): EADIYQTPRYLVIGTGKKITLECSQTMGHDKMYWYQQDPGMELHLIHYSYGVNSTEKGDLSSESTVSRIRTEHFPLTLESARPSHTSQYLCASGYREDTQYFGPGTRLTVL.

The J gene is TRBJ2-4, the V gene TRBV27; 12 bases map to TRBD2. This CDR3 has 14 residues. Germline trimming cut 6 bases from V and 6 bases from J; bases unmatched to any gene: 3. CDR1 is MNHEY and CDR2 is SMNVEV in the germline V gene (reference sequence). The CDR3 protein is CASSPGLAGNIQYF. Here the CDR3 DNA reads TGTGCCAGCAGCCCGGGACTAGCGGGAAACATTCAGTACTTC.

This chain joins TRBV9 and TRBJ2-5; D is perhaps TRBD2 (5 bases). Germline loops: CDR1 SGDLS, CDR2 YYNGEE. Deletions cut 0 bases from V and 4 bases from J, with 13 bases between. The CDR3 extends over 15 amino acids. DNA of the CDR3: TGTGCCAGCAGCGTAGCCAGCGGTGCTGGAGAGACCCAGTACTTC. Protein: CASSVASGAGETQYF.

V gene TRBV4-2 combines with J gene TRBJ2-7; possible D gene TRBD2, 6 bases. The CDR3 covers 20 residues. V was clipped by 1 base and J by 1 base, with 26 bases between them. Looked up from germline, CDR1 is LGHNA and CDR2 is YNFKEQ. The CDR3 here is CASSQALWGGLGGQSYEQYF. DNA of the CDR3: TGTGCCAGCAGCCAAGCCTTATGGGGAGGACTGGGCGGTCAGTCCTACGAGCAGTACTTC.

V is TRBV9 and J is TRBJ2-3, with D possibly TRBD2 on 7 matching bases. Deletions cut 3 bases from V and 5 bases from J, with 13 bases between. Germline V gene lookup returns CDR1 SGDLS and CDR2 YYNGEE. CDR3 length: 14 amino acids. The CDR3 sequence is CASSGGGGLDTQYF. DNA for the CDR3: TGTGCCAGCAGCGGAGGGGGGGGTTTAGATACGCAGTATTTT. The complete variable domain, with remaining parts taken from reference TRBV9 and TRBJ2-3, reads DSGVTQTPKHLITATGQRVTLRCSPRSGDLSVYWYQQSLDQGLQFLIQYYNGEERAKGNILERFSAQQFPDLHSELNLSSLELGDSALYFCASSGGGGLDTQYFGPGTRLTVL.

This clone was counted once. The V call is TRBV5-4, the J call TRBJ1-3; D not resolved. CDR3 size: 16 residues. V was pared by 0 bases and J by 0 bases, with 10 bases between. CDR1 is SGHNT, CDR2 YYREEE, per germline (reference sequence). CDR3 DNA: TGTGCCAGCAGCTTGGGTGCGGGCAGCTCTGGAAACACCATATATTTT. Its translation is CASSLGAGSSGNTIYF.

In its sample, this clone was seen once. This sequence joins TRBV9 and TRBJ2-7; D is unclear. This CDR3 contains 14 residues. The ends were cut back, 5 bases at V and 5 bases at J, with 17 bases in the middle. Germline-derived CDR1 and CDR2 are SGDLS and YYNGEE. The DNA of the CDR3 is TGTGCCAGCAGTCCATTGTTCTTAGAGGACGAGCAGTACTTC. It specifies CASSPLFLEDEQYF.

The J gene is TRBJ2-1, the V gene TRBV5-1, with TRBD1 identical over 9 bases. This CDR3 is 17 amino acids long. J lost 6 bases, V lost 2 bases, and 12 bases had no gene match. The V gene's germline CDR1 is SGHRS and CDR2 YFSETQ. CDR3 in DNA: TGCGCCAGCAGCTTTTCCCCGCCGGGACAGGGTGGCAATGAGCAGTTCTTC. Translated, it gives CASSFSPPGQGGNEQFF.

The chain carries TRBV27 and TRBJ1-1; D gene uncertain. V dropped 6 bases and J dropped 4 bases, with 12 bases sitting between them. The CDR3 contains 13 residues. Germline V gene lookup returns CDR1 MNHEY and CDR2 SMNVEV (reference sequence). The CDR3 protein is CASRGGSSTEAFF. Written as DNA, the CDR3 is TGTGCCAGCAGGGGAGGGTCATCCACTGAAGCTTTCTTT.

CDR3 DNA sequence: TGTGCCAGCAGTGCCGGGACTATCTACGAGCAGTACTTC. Amino acids: CASSAGTIYEQYF. This chain joins TRBV27 and TRBJ2-7, with 7 bases fitting TRBD2. In germline, CDR1 is MNHEY, CDR2 SMNVEV (reference sequence). This CDR3 contains 13 residues. Germline trimming cut 5 bases from V and 3 bases from J; bases unmatched to any gene: 4.

The rearrangement uses TRBV5-4 and TRBJ2-7, with a tentative D call TRBD2 (5 bases). The V end was cut by 0 bases, the J end by 4 bases, with 11 bases between. Germline CDR1 is SGHNT and CDR2 is YYREEE (reference sequence). The CDR3 has 14 amino acids. This chain's CDR3 is CASSLGLRDYEQYF. The CDR3 bases are TGTGCCAGCAGCTTGGGTCTTCGGGATTACGAGCAGTACTTC.

The chain employs TRBV6-4 and TRBJ2-3, with 11 nucleotides matching TRBD2. V lost 3 bases to trimming and J lost 2 bases; unmatched junction nucleotides: 7. CDR3 length equals 17 residues. Per the germline V gene, CDR1 is MRHNA and CDR2 is SNTAGT. CDR3 loop: CASSEWGLAEPTDTQYF. The DNA of the CDR3 is TGTGCCAGCAGTGAATGGGGACTAGCGGAACCCACAGATACGCAGTATTTT.

The genes are TRBV7-9 and TRBJ2-7; 8 bases line up with TRBD1. The germline V gene has CDR1 SEHNR and CDR2 FQNEAQ (reference sequence). This CDR3 is 13 amino acids long. The junction had 7 bases not matched to a gene; V was cut back by 2 bases and J by 10 bases. This chain's CDR3 is CASSLPDRGVQYF. The CDR3, as DNA: TGTGCCAGCAGCTTACCAGACAGGGGAGTCCAGTACTTC.